The clone carrying this TCR beta chain showed up just a few times. Other nucleotide sequences in the sample specify the same CDR3. Assay runs were performed at deep level. Method: immunoSEQ multiplex PCR; TCRdb's copy keeps in-frame clones and lacks some. The sample has about 2.5 million clones, around 90% seen once. This sample is drawn from a study of shared clonotypes between healthy human individuals. Study details: Each donor's CD8 memory used one plate, CD8 naive two, each CD4 subset three.

The donors were adults (healthy and HIV-negative) with no recent acute infections or vaccinations. All of the donors resided in Nashville, Tennessee, and each was a Caucasian adult. The V gene's germline CDR1 is SGDLS and CDR2 YYNGEE. CDR3 length: 13 amino acids. Trimming took 0 bases from V and 4 from J, leaving 7 bases between them. Sequencing used naive CD4+ T cells from PBMCs. The subset here: CD45RA+ positively selected. The sequence was collected from a man between 18 and 29 years old in good health. Some clones in this sample may be carry-over from other donors' samples. The chain is built from TRBV9 and TRBJ1-1; D unclear. CDR3 nucleotides: TGTGCCAGCAGCGTAGCGGGGAGCACTGAAGCTTTCTTT. It codes for CASSVAGSTEAFF.